This TCR beta chain was captured in a study of radiation and T cells in renal cell carcinoma. Overall study context: Nephrectomy followed 15 Gy stereotactic body radiation by 4 weeks.

This CDR3 is built from 15 residues. The ends were cut back, 4 bases at V and 2 bases at J, with 15 bases in the middle. CDR1 SGDLS and CDR2 YYNGEE come from the germline V gene. As to time point: baseline pretreatment blood. Regarding treatment: 15 Gy SBRT to primary tumor, nephrectomy 4 weeks later. Assay: immunoSEQ multiplex PCR; the TCRdb copy retains only in-frame clones and omits some. The table lists more than 140,000 clones, less than 90% of them singletons. This clone is a singleton in its sample. The clonotype originates from a woman aged 45-65 years with renal cell carcinoma. J is TRBJ2-5 and V is TRBV9, with D perhaps TRBD2 (5 bases). Here the sequenced sample was blood, taken from a patient whose treatment included radiotherapy and nephrectomy. In DNA form, the CDR3 reads TGTGCCAGCAGCCCCCAGACCGGGAAGCAAGAGACCCAGTACTTC. It specifies CASSPQTGKQETQYF.